This TCR beta chain originates from a study of blood T cells in healthy people across ages. Germline V lookup: CDR1 DFQATT, CDR2 SNEGSKA (reference sequence). This CDR3 contains 13 residues. Trimming left V 6 bases short and J 5 bases short, with 16 bases between. It was with a sample-barcoded 5' primer and a J-beta primer mix that a second PCR of about 6 to 11 cycles was run. TCRdb reprocessed the 5' RACE reads via MiXCR and lists one record per CDR3 protein. The top ten hold around 13% of the sample, which has around 1,100,000 distinct CDR3 sequences, about two fifths seen once. Sequenced: blood. This chain joins TRBV20-1 and TRBJ1-1, with TRBD1 as a possible D gene (5 bases). The sequence was collected from a man aged 18 to 35 in good health. CDR3 nucleotides: TGCAGTGCAGCACAGGACCGGCCTACTGAAGCTTTCTTT. It translates to CSAAQDRPTEAFF.